The entry below describes one T cell receptor (beta chain). Its antigen remains unknown. In the same sample, other DNA sequences code for this CDR3. Naive CD8 cells were CD45RO-negative, positively selected for CCR7, excluding terminally differentiated effector memory CD45RA+ cells. These data are taken from a study of shared clonotypes between healthy human individuals. General study results and limits: Some clonotypes were shared by all four sorted-subset donors, while others were not shared. The non-shared ones had lower generation probabilities than the shared ones. Sorted-subset sequencing was shown by rarefaction to be incomplete despite large depth. Larger richness was generally estimated for naive than memory subsets.

The CDR3 length is 14 residues. Germline V gives CDR1 MNHEY, CDR2 SMNVEV (reference sequence). J lost 7 bases, V lost 8 bases, and 9 bases had no gene match. Sequencing was performed with immunoSEQ multiplex PCR; in TCRdb, only in-frame clones are kept and a portion is missing. The table shows some 600,000 clones, with roughly 96% occurring only once. The chain couples TRBV27 to TRBJ2-7; 12 bases agree with TRBD2. This TCR was sampled from a woman in her thirties in good health. Sequenced material: naive CD8+ T cells sorted from blood. CDR3 protein: CASGLAGGPGEQYF. The CDR3 region has the DNA TGTGCCAGCGGGCTAGCGGGAGGGCCGGGGGAGCAGTACTTC.